This T cell receptor beta chain was found in a study of PD-1 blockade in classical Hodgkin lymphoma. Findings and caveats of the study: Patients newly diagnosed and complete responders had comparable baseline diversity.

Germline values: CDR1 SGHAT, CDR2 FQNNGV. The V end lost 8 bases, the J end lost 1 base, and 8 bases lay between the germline ends. This CDR3 is 12 amino acids long. The table came from immunoSEQ multiplex PCR; TCRdb's copy has only in-frame clones and leaves some out. The sample holds approximately 150,000 clones, 78% seen once. As regards this clone: The antigen is not known.

With no exception, relapse followed autologous stem cell transplantation in all patients, and brentuximab vedotin exposure varied. This clonotype was obtained from a human donor with classical Hodgkin lymphoma. Sequenced material: peripheral blood mononuclear cells (PBMCs), taken before the second cycle of nivolumab. V is TRBV11-2 and J is TRBJ1-2; D is unresolved. The CDR3 reads CASDTDNYGYTF. CDR3 bases: TGTGCCAGCGATACCGATAACTATGGCTACACCTTC.